These 11 T cell receptor beta chains were sequenced from one sample in a study of cytomegalovirus exposure and HLA in healthy donors. The PCR used 60 Vbeta and 13 Jbeta primers. Data came from immunoSEQ multiplex PCR; TCRdb stores just in-frame clones and leaves some out. The table for this sample gives about 32,000 clones. The sample consisted of PBMCs. The receptors derive from a female donor in good health and CMV-seronegative.

This clone registers medium-sized (0.01 to 0.1%) by frequency. The chain has TRBV6-6 and TRBJ1-2; D is perhaps TRBD1 (6 bases). Trimming cost V 7 bases and J 4 bases, with 16 bases left between them. Germline CDR1 is MNHNY and CDR2 is SVGAGI (reference sequence). The CDR3 is 14 amino acids. This chain's CDR3 is CASTPRGGLYGYTF. The CDR3 DNA reads TGTGCCAGCACTCCCCGGGGGGGGCTCTATGGCTACACCTTC.

The J gene is TRBJ1-1, the V gene TRBV7-6, with D hard to call. In germline, CDR1 is SGHVS, CDR2 FNYEAQ. The CDR3 is made up of 14 amino acids. V shed 1 base and J shed 2 bases, with 8 bases lying between them. The CDR3 region is CASSLGADNTEAFF. The CDR3, as DNA: TGTGCCAGCAGCTTAGGAGCGGATAACACTGAAGCTTTCTTT. The full variable domain, with the rest looked up from reference TRBV7-6 and TRBJ1-1, is GAGVSQSPRYKVTKRGQDVALRCDPISGHVSLYWYRQALGQGPEFLTYFNYEAQQDKSGLPNDRFSAERPEGSISTLTIQRTEQRDSAMYRCASSLGADNTEAFFGQGTRLTVV.

V is TRBV2 and J is TRBJ2-2; 8 positions match TRBD1. J was trimmed by 2 bases and V by 6 bases; bases with no gene match: 5. The CDR3 runs 15 residues. CDR1 and CDR2 from the germline V gene are SNHLY and FYNNEI. CDR3: CASRGQGINTGELFF. The CDR3, as DNA: TGTGCCAGCAGAGGACAGGGAATTAACACCGGGGAGCTGTTTTTT.

The chain joins TRBV19 to TRBJ1-5; no reliable D call. The CDR3 runs 12 residues. CDR1 and CDR2 from the germline V gene are LNHDA and SQIVND (reference sequence). The germline V and J ends were trimmed by 3 bases and 7 bases, with 7 bases remaining between them. In DNA, the CDR3 is TGTGCCAGTAGTATTCGGGAACAGCCCCAGCATTTT. Translated: CASSIREQPQHF. The variable domain in full, completed from reference TRBV19 and TRBJ1-5, reads DGGITQSPKYLFRKEGQNVTLSCEQNLNHDAMYWYRQDPGQGLRLIYYSQIVNDFQKGDIAEGYSVSREKKESFPLTVTSAQKNPTAFYLCASSIREQPQHFGDGTRLSIL.

CDR3: CASSSTGWEKLFF. The DNA of the CDR3 is TGTGCCAGTAGTAGCACAGGGTGGGAAAAACTGTTTTTT. V and J are TRBV19 and TRBJ1-4; TRBD1 might be the D (6 bases). Trimming stripped 4 bases from V and 8 bases from J, with 11 bases between. The CDR3 loop spans 13 amino acids. Looked up from germline, CDR1 is LNHDA and CDR2 is SQIVND (reference sequence).

The rearrangement joins TRBV5-1 to TRBJ2-7; 8 nucleotides line up with TRBD2. CDR1 SGHRS and CDR2 YFSETQ come from the germline V gene. Unmatched junction bases numbered 5, after V lost 0 bases and J lost 0 bases. This CDR3 region has 16 residues. The CDR3 DNA reads TGCGCCAGCAGCTTGGGGTCGGGGACTAGCTCCTACGAGCAGTACTTC. As protein: CASSLGSGTSSYEQYF.

This sequence joins TRBV19 and TRBJ2-7; D perhaps matches TRBD2 (7 bases). Trimming cost V 4 bases and J 2 bases, with 12 bases left between them. The length of the CDR3 is 14 residues. Germline-derived CDR1 and CDR2 are LNHDA and SQIVND (reference sequence). The CDR3 reads CASSSGGGTYEQYF. CDR3 bases: TGTGCCAGTAGTAGTGGGGGGGGCACCTACGAGCAGTACTTC. Combining the CDR3 with reference TRBV19 and TRBJ2-7 gives the whole variable domain DGGITQSPKYLFRKEGQNVTLSCEQNLNHDAMYWYRQDPGQGLRLIYYSQIVNDFQKGDIAEGYSVSREKKESFPLTVTSAQKNPTAFYLCASSSGGGTYEQYFGPGTRLTVT.

The chain carries TRBV6-5 and TRBJ1-1; 8 bases match TRBD1. J lost 6 bases, V lost 5 bases, and 11 bases had no gene match. The CDR3 length is 15 residues. Germline assignment: CDR1 MNHEY and CDR2 SVGAGI. CDR3: CASSRNGQGLSEAFF. In DNA form, the CDR3 reads TGTGCCAGCAGTCGAAACGGACAGGGATTATCTGAAGCTTTCTTT.

The chain's CDR3 is CASSSRASGVPYEQYF. The CDR3 region has the DNA TGTGCCAGCAGCTCCCGGGCTAGCGGGGTCCCCTACGAGCAGTACTTC. The V gene is TRBV13, the J gene TRBJ2-7, with 9 bases identical to TRBD2. The CDR3 consists of 16 residues. J was trimmed by 2 bases and V by 4 bases; bases with no gene match: 9. CDR1 and CDR2 (germline): PRHDT, FYEKMQ (reference sequence).

The DNA of the CDR3 is TGCGCCAGCAGCCAGCCCCGGAGGACCGCTGACTATGAAAAACTGTTTTTT. Protein: CASSQPRRTADYEKLFF. The gene calls are TRBV4-1 and TRBJ1-4; no reliable D call. The CDR3 is 17 residues long. V lost 3 bases to trimming and J lost 6 bases, with 20 bases between them. Germline V gene data show CDR1 as MGHRA and CDR2 as YSYEKL.

The V gene is TRBV10-3, the J gene TRBJ2-3; D remains ambiguous. Germline values: CDR1 ENHRY, CDR2 SYGVKD. V was shortened by 6 bases and J by 0 bases, with 4 bases between the two germline ends. The CDR3 extends over 12 amino acids. The CDR3 region is CAISYSTDTQYF. The CDR3 coding sequence is TGTGCCATCAGCTATAGCACAGATACGCAGTATTTT.